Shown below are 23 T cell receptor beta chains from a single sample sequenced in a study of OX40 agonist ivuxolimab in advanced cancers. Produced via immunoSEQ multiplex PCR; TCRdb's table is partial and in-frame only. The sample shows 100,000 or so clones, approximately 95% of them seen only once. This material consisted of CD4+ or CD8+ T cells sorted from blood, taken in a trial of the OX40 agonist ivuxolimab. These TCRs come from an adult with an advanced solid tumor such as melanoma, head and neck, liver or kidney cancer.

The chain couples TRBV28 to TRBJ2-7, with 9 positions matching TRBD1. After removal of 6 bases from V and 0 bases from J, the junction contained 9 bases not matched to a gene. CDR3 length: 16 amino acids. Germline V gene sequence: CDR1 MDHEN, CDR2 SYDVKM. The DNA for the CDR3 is TGTGCCAGCAGCTACGTCCCGGGACAGGGCTCCTACGAGCAGTACTTC. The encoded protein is CASSYVPGQGSYEQYF. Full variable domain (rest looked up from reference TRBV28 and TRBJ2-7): DVKVTQSSRYLVKRTGEKVFLECVQDMDHENMFWYRQDPGLGLRLIYFSYDVKMKEKGDIPEGYSVSREKKERFSLILESASTNQTSMYLCASSYVPGQGSYEQYFGPGTRLTVT.

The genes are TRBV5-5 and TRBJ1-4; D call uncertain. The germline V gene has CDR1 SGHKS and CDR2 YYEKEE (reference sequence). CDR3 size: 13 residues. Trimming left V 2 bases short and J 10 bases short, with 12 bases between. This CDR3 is CASSFGSIGKLFF. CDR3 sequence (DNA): TGTGCCAGCAGCTTCGGGTCAATTGGAAAACTGTTTTTT.

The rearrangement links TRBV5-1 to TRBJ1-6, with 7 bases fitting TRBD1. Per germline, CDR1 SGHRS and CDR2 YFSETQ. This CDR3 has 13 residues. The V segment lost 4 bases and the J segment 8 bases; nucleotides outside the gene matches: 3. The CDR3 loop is CASSGGTDSPLHF. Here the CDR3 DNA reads TGCGCCAGCAGCGGGGGGACAGATTCACCCCTCCACTTT.

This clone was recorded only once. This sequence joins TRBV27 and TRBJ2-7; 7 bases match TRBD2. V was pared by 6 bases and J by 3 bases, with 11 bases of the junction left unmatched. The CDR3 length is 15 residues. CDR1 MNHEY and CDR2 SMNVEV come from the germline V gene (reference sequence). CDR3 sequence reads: CASSRGGFPYYEQYF. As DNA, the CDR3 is TGTGCCAGCAGCCGCGGGGGTTTCCCATACTACGAGCAGTACTTC.

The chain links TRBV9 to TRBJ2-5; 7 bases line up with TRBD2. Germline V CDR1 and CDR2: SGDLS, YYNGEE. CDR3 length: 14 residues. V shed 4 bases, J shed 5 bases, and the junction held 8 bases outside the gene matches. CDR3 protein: CASSWGLNEETQYF. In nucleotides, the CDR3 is TGTGCCAGCAGCTGGGGACTAAATGAGGAGACCCAGTACTTC. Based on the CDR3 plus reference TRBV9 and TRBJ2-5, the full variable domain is DSGVTQTPKHLITATGQRVTLRCSPRSGDLSVYWYQQSLDQGLQFLIQYYNGEERAKGNILERFSAQQFPDLHSELNLSSLELGDSALYFCASSWGLNEETQYFGPGTRLLVL.

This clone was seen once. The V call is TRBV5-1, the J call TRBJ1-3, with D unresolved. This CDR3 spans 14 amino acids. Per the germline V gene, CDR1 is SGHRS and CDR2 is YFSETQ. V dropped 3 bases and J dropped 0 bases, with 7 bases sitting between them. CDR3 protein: CASSSVGSGNTIYF. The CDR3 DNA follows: TGCGCCAGCAGCTCGGTGGGCTCTGGAAACACCATATATTTT. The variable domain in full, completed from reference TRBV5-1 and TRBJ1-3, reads KAGVTQTPRYLIKTRGQQVTLSCSPISGHRSVSWYQQTPGQGLQFLFEYFSETQRNKGNFPGRFSGRQFSNSRSEMNVSTLELGDSALYLCASSSVGSGNTIYFGEGSWLTVV.

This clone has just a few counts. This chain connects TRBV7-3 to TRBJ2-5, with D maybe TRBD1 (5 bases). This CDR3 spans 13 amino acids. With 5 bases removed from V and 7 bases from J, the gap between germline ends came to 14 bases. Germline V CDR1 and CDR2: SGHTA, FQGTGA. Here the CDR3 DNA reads TGTGCCAGCAGCCTAGACAGCCTCGGGACCCAGTACTTC. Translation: CASSLDSLGTQYF.

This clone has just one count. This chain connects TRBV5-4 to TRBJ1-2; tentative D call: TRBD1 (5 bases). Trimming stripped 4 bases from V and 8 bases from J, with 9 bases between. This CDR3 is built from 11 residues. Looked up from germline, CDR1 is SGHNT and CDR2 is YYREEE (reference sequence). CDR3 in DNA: TGTGCCAGCAGCGTAGGGGTCGGCTACACCTTC. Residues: CASSVGVGYTF.

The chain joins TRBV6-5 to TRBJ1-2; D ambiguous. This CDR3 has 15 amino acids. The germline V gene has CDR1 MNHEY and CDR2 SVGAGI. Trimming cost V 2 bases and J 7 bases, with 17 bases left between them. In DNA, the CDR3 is TGTGCCAGCAGTTACCTCCGAGGTGCGGGCGGTGGCTACACCTTC. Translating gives CASSYLRGAGGGYTF.

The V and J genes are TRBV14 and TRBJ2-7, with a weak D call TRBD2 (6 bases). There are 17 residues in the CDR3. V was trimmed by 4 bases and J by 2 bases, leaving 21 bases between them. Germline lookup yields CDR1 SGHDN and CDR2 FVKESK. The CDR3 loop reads CASSPEDRRGLPYEQYF. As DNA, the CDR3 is TGTGCCAGCAGCCCAGAGGACCGGCGGGGTTTACCCTACGAGCAGTACTTC.

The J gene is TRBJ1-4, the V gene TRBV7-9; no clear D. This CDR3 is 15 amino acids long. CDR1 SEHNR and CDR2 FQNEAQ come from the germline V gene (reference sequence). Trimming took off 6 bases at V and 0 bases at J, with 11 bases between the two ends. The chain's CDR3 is CASRRTEATNEKLFF. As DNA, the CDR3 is TGTGCCAGCAGGCGGACGGAAGCAACTAATGAAAAACTGTTTTTT.

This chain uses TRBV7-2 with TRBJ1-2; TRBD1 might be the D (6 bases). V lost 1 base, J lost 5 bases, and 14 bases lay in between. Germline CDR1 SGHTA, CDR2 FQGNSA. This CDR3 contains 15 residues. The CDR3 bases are TGTGCCAGCAGCTTAGTTTCAGGGGCGAGGTATGGCTACACCTTC. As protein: CASSLVSGARYGYTF.

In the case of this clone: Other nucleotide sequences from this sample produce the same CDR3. This CDR3 is CASSLAGGNTEAFF. The CDR3 bases are TGTGCCAGCAGCTTGGCTGGAGGGAACACTGAAGCTTTCTTT. The rearrangement links TRBV5-4 to TRBJ1-1; D ambiguous. This CDR3 region has 14 residues. The germline V gene has CDR1 SGHNT and CDR2 YYREEE (reference sequence). V was clipped by 0 bases and J by 1 base, with 7 bases between them.

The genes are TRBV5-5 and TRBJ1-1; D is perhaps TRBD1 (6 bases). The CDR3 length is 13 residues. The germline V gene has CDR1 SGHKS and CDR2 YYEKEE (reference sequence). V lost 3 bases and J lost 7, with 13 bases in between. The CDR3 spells CASSSQQGLEAFF. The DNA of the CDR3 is TGTGCCAGCAGCTCCCAACAGGGACTTGAAGCTTTCTTT.

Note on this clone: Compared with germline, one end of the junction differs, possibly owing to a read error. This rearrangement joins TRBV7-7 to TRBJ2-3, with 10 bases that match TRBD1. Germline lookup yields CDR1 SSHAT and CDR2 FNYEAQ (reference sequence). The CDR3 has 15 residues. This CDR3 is CASSPGTGGTDTQYF. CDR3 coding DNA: TGTGCTAGCAGCCCCGGGACAGGGGGCACAGATACGCAGTATTTT.

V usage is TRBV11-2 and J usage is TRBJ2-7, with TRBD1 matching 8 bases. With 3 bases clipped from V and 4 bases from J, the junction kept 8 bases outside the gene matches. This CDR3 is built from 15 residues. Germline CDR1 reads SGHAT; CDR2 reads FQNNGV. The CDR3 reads CASSFRTGIPYEQYF. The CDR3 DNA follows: TGTGCCAGCAGCTTTCGGACAGGGATTCCATACGAGCAGTACTTC.

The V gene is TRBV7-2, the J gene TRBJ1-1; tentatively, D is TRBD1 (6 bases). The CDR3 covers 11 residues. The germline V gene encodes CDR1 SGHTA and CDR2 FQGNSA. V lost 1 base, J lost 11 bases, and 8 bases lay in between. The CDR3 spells CASSLGGPAFF. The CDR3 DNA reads TGTGCCAGCAGCTTAGGGGGGCCGGCTTTCTTT.

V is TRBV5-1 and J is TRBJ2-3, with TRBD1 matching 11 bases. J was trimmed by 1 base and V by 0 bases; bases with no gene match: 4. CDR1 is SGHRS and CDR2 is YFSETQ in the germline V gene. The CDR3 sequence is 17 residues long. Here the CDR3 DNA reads TGCGCCAGCAGCTTGGTCGGACAGGGGGCGGGCACAGATACGCAGTATTTT. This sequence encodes CASSLVGQGAGTDTQYF.

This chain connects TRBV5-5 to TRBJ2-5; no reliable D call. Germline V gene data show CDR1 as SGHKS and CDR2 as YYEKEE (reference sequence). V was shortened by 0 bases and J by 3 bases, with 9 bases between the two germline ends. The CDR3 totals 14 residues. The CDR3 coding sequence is TGTGCCAGCAGCTTGGGGTTAAAGGAAGAGACCCAGTACTTC. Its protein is CASSLGLKEETQYF.

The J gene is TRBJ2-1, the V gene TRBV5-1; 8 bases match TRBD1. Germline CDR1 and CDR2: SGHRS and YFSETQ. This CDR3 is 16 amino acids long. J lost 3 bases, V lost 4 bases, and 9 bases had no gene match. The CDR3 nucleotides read TGCGCCAGCAGCCCCAGGACAGGGAATAACTACAATGAGCAGTTCTTC. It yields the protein CASSPRTGNNYNEQFF.

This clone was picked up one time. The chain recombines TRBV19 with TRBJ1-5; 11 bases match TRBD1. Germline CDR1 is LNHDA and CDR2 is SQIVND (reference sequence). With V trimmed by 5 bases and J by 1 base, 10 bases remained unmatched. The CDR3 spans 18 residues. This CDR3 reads CASSRGTGGLGSNQPQHF. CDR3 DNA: TGTGCCAGTAGTCGGGGGACAGGGGGGCTGGGGAGCAATCAGCCCCAGCATTTT.

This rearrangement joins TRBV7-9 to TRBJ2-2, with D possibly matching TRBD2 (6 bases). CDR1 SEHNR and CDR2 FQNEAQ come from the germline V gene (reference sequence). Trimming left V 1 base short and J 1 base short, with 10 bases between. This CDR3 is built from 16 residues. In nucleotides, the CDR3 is TGTGCCAGCAGCTTAGGGCTAGCGATGAACACCGGGGAGCTGTTTTTT. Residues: CASSLGLAMNTGELFF.

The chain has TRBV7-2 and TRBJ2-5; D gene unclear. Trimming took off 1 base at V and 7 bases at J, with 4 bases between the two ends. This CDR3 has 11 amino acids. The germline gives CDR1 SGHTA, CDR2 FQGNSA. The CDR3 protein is CASSLGVTQYF. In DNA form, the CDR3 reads TGTGCCAGCAGCTTAGGGGTGACCCAGTACTTC.